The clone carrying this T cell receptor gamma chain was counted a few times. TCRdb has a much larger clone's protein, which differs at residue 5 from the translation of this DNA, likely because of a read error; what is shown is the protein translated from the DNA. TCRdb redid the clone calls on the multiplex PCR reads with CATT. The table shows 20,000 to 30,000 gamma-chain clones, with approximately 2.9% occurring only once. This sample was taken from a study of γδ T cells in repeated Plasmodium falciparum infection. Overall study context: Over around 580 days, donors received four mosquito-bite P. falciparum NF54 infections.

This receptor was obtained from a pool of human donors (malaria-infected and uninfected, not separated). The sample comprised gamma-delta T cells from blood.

For the CDR3, the DNA is TGTGCCTTGTGGGTGGTTACTAGAACCTATTATAAGAAACTCTTT. This sequence encodes CALWVVTRTYYKKLF. The rearrangement uses TRGV9 and TRGJ1 or TRGJ2. As TCRdb names no J gene, one was assigned here on the basis of a DNA match to germline. The CDR3 spans 15 residues. The V and J ends lost 5 bases and 4 bases, in that order; junction bases with no gene match: 14. Germline CDR1 GITISATS, CDR2 ISYDGTV (reference sequence).